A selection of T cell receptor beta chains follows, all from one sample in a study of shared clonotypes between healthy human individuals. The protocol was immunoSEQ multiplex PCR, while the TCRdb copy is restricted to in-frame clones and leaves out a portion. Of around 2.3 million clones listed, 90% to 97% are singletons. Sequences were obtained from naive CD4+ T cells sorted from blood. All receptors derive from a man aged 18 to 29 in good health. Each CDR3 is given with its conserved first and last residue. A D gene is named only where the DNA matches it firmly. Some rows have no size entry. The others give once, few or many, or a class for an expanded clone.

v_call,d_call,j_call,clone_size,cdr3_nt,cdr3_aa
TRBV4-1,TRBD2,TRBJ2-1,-,TGCGCCAGCAGCCCCAGCGGGGGGGCGAATGAGCAGTTCTTC,CASSPSGGANEQFF
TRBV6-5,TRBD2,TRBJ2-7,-,TGTGCCAGCAGTTACTCTGGGTTGGGAGGGCCGTACGAGCAGTACTTC,CASSYSGLGGPYEQYF
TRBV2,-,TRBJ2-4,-,TGTGCCAGTTCGCCGCGGGGAAACATTCAGTACTTC,CASSPRGNIQYF
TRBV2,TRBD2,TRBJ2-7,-,TGTGCCAGCAGGAAGGGAGCGGGAGAGTACGAGCAGTACTTC,CASRKGAGEYEQYF
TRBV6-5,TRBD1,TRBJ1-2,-,TGTGCCAGCAGACCCCCGGGACAGGGCTATGGCTACACCTTC,CASRPPGQGYGYTF
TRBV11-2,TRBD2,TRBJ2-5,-,TGTGCCAGCAGCTCGGGACTAGCAGGAGAGACCCAGTACTTC,CASSSGLAGETQYF
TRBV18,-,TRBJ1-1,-,TGTGCCAGCTCACCAATTCCCCCGAACACTGAAGCTTTCTTT,CASSPIPPNTEAFF
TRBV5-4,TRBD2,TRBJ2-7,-,TGTGCCAGCAGTTTTGGGACTAGCGGGGGTAAGCAGTACTTC,CASSFGTSGGKQYF
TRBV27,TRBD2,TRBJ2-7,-,TGTGCCAGCAGTTTATCGGGGGGGAGCTCCTACGAGCAGTACTTC,CASSLSGGSSYEQYF
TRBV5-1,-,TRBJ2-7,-,TGCGCCAGCAGCTCGGACAACTCCTACGAGCAGTACTTC,CASSSDNSYEQYF
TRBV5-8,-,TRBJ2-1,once,TGTGCCAGCAGTTGGGGAGTCAATGAGCAGTTCTTC,CASSWGVNEQFF
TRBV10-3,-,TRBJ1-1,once,TGTGCCATCAGTGAGGAGGGGCGGAGCACTGAAGCTTTCTTT,CAISEEGRSTEAFF
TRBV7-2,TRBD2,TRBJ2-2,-,TGTGCCAGCAGCTTAGTGGGACTAGCGGGAGTAGTTAGCGGGGAGCTGTTTTTT,CASSLVGLAGVVSGELFF
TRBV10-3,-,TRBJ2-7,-,TGTGCCATCACGAGGGCCTCCTACGAGCAGTACTTC,CAITRASYEQYF
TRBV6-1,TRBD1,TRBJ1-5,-,TGTGCCAGCAGTGAAGTCGGACAGGGTGTTGGTCAGCCCCAGCATTTT,CASSEVGQGVGQPQHF
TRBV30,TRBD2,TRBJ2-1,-,TGTGCCTGGAGCACACTAGCGGGAGTCTACAATGAGCAGTTCTTC,CAWSTLAGVYNEQFF
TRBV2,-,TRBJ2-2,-,TGTGCCAGCAGTGAAATGGGGGCGACCACCGGGGAGCTGTTTTTT,CASSEMGATTGELFF
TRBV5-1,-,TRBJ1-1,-,TGCGCCAGCAGACCCCGTAAGACCCGGCGGGACACTGAAGCTTTCTTT,CASRPRKTRRDTEAFF
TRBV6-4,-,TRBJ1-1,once,TGTGCCAGCAGTGACAGTTTGCTTGCGAAATCAGGGAACACTGAAGCTTTCTTT,CASSDSLLAKSGNTEAFF
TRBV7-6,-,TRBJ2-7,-,TGTGCCAGCATCCCCCCGCACCTCGACTACGAGCAGTACTTC,CASIPPHLDYEQYF
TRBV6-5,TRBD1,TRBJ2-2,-,TGTGCCAGCAGGAGACAGGGGGTGGGGACCGGGGAGCTGTTTTTT,CASRRQGVGTGELFF
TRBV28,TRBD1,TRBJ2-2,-,TGTGCCAGCAGGGCCGGGACAGGACCTCCGAACACCGGGGAGCTGTTTTTT,CASRAGTGPPNTGELFF
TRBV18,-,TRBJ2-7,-,TGTGCCAGCTCACTTTCCCAGGGCTACGAGCAGTACTTC,CASSLSQGYEQYF
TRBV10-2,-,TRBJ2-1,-,TGCGCCAGCAGTGAGTCGAGTCCCCTACTCAATGAGCAGTTCTTC,CASSESSPLLNEQFF
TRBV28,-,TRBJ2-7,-,TGTGCCAGCAACGTCGACATTCTCTCCTACGAGCAGTACTTC,CASNVDILSYEQYF
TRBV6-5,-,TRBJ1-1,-,TGTGCCAGCAGTTACCTAGGGAACACTGAAGCTTTCTTT,CASSYLGNTEAFF
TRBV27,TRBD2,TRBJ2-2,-,TGTGCCAGCAGTTTCAAGGGGACTACCTCCGGGGAGCTGTTTTTT,CASSFKGTTSGELFF
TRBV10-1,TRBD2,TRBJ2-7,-,TGCGCCAGCAGTCGCGGGGGACTGAGGGACTCCTACGAGCAGTACTTC,CASSRGGLRDSYEQYF
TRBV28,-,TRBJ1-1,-,TGTGCCTCCTGGGACCTTCGGAACACTGAAGCTTTCTTT,CASWDLRNTEAFF
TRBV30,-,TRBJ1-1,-,TGTGCCTGGAGTGTACGGGGAGGACTCCATGAAGCTTTCTTT,CAWSVRGGLHEAFF
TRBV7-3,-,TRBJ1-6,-,TGTGCCAGCAGCTTAAGTGCTTTTAATTCACCCCTCCACTTT,CASSLSAFNSPLHF
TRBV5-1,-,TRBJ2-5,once,TGCGCCAGCAGCTCGGGTCTCCAGGGGGGCCAAGAGACCCAGTACTTC,CASSSGLQGGQETQYF
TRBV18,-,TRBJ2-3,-,TGTGCCAGCTCACCACCGATACCAGGGGGCACAGATACGCAGTATTTT,CASSPPIPGGTDTQYF
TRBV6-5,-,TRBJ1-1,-,TGTGCCAGCAGCCCCGGGACGGTGAACACTGAAGCTTTCTTT,CASSPGTVNTEAFF
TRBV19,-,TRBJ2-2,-,TGTGCCAGTAGTACCCAGGGGAGCGGGGAGCTGTTTTTT,CASSTQGSGELFF